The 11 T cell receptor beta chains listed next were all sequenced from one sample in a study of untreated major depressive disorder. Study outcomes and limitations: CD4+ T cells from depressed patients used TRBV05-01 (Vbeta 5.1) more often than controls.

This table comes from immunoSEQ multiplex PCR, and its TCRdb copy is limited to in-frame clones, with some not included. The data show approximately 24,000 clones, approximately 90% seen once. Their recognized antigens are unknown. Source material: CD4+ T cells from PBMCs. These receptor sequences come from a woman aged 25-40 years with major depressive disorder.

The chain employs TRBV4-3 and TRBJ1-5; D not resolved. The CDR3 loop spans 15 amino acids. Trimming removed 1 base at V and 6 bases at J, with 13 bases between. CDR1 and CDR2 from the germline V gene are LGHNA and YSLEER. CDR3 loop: CASSQGVGMGQPQHF. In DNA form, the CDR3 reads TGCGCCAGCAGCCAAGGGGTCGGTATGGGTCAGCCCCAGCATTTT.

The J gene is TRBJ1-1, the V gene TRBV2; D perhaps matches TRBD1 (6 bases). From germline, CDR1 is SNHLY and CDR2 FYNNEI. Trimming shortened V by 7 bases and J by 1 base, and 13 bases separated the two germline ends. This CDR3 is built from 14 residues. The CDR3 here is CASIQGDWNTEAFF. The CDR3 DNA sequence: TGTGCCAGCATACAGGGTGACTGGAACACTGAAGCTTTCTTT.

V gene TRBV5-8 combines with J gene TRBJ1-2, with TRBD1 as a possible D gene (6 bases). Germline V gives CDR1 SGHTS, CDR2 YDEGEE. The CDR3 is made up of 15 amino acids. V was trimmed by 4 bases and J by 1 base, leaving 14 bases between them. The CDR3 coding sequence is TGTGCCAGCAGCAACTGGCAGGGGAGTAACTATGGCTACACCTTC. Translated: CASSNWQGSNYGYTF. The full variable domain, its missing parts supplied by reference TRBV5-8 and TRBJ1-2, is EAGVTQSPTHLIKTRGQQATLRCSPISGHTSVYWYQQALGLGLQFLLWYDEGEERNRGNFPPRFSGRQFPNYSSELNVNALELEDSALYLCASSNWQGSNYGYTFGSGTRLTVV.

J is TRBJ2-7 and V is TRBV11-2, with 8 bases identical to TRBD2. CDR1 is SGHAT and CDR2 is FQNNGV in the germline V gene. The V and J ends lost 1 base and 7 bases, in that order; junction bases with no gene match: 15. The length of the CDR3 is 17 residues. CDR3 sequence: CASSLGYSGSSLEEQYF. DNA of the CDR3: TGTGCCAGCAGCTTAGGATACAGCGGGAGCTCCCTAGAGGAGCAGTACTTC.

The CDR3 protein is CASSEVGTEAFF. In DNA form, the CDR3 reads TGTGCCAGCAGTGAAGTGGGGACTGAAGCTTTCTTT. This chain connects TRBV6-1 to TRBJ1-1; D is uncertain. The V gene's germline CDR1 is MNHNS and CDR2 SASEGT. The CDR3 loop spans 12 amino acids. V gave up 1 base and J gave up 5 bases, with 5 bases separating them.

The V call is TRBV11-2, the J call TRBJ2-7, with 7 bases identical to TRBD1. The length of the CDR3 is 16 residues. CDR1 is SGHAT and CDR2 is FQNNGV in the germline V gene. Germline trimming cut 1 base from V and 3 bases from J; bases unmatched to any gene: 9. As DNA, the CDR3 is TGTGCCAGCAGCTTAGTGATTTGGGACAGCTACTACGAGCAGTACTTC. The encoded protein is CASSLVIWDSYYEQYF.

The DNA for the CDR3 is TGTGCCATCAGGGGACAGAGCAATCAGCCCCAGCATTTT. Its protein product is CAIRGQSNQPQHF. The V call is TRBV10-3, the J call TRBJ1-5; 7 bases are shared with TRBD1. Germline V CDR1 and CDR2: ENHRY, SYGVKD. The V and J ends lost 6 bases and 1 base, in that order; junction bases with no gene match: 0. The CDR3 loop spans 13 amino acids.

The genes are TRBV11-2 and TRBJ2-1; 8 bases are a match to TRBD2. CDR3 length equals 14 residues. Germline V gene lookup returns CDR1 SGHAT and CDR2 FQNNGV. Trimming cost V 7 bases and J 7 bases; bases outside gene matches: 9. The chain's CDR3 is CASKESGRGNEQFF. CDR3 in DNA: TGTGCCAGCAAGGAGTCCGGGAGGGGGAATGAGCAGTTCTTC. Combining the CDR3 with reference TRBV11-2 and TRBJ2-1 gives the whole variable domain EAGVAQSPRYKIIEKRQSVAFWCNPISGHATLYWYQQILGQGPKLLIQFQNNGVVDDSQLPKDRFSAERLKGVDSTLKIQPAKLEDSAVYLCASKESGRGNEQFFGPGTRLTVL.

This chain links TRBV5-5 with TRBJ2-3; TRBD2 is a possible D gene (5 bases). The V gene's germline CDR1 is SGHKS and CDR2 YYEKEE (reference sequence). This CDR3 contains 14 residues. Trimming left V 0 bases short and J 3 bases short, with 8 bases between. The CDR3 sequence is CASSLVPGTDTQYF. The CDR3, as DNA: TGTGCCAGCAGCTTGGTCCCGGGGACAGATACGCAGTATTTT.

This chain's CDR3 is CASSLETGRNGELFF. The CDR3 DNA is TGTGCCAGCAGCTTGGAGACAGGGAGGAACGGGGAGCTGTTTTTT. The chain links TRBV5-4 to TRBJ2-2; D is possibly TRBD1 (7 bases). Germline lookup yields CDR1 SGHNT and CDR2 YYREEE (reference sequence). Trimming removed 0 bases from V and 7 bases from J, with 13 bases in between. This CDR3 is built from 15 residues.

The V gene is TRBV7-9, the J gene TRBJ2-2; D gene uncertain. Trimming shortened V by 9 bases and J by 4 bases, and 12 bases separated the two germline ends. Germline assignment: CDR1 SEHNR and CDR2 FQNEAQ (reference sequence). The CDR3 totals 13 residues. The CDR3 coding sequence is TGTGCCAGTATGGAAGCCGGCACCGGGGAGCTGTTTTTT. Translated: CASMEAGTGELFF. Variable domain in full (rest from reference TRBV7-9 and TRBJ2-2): DTGVSQNPRHKITKRGQNVTFRCDPISEHNRLYWYRQTLGQGPEFLTYFQNEAQLEKSRLLSDRFSAERPKGSFSTLEIQRTEQGDSAMYLCASMEAGTGELFFGEGSRLTVL.